The 15 T cell receptor beta chains below were found in one sample sequenced in a study of T cells expressing NK-cell markers. Reanalyzing the 5' RACE reads, TCRdb keeps one entry per CDR3 protein, without DNA. Its table records 500,000 to 700,000 distinct CDR3 sequences. The sample taken for sequencing was blood T cells: a sorted CD56 or NKG2C T cell subset, CD4+ or CD8+ T cells, or bulk PBMC T cells (not recorded which). These receptors were collected from a man aged 18 to 29 in good health.

This rearrangement joins TRBV29-1 to TRBJ2-1; TCRdb returns TRBD2, unconfirmable since there is no DNA. The CDR3 totals 12 residues. Germline V gene data show CDR1 as SQVTM and CDR2 as ANQGSEA. CDR3 residues: CSVGDLGVEQFF.

The chain carries TRBV3-1 and TRBJ1-2; with no DNA, the TCRdb D assignment of TRBD1 cannot be verified. From germline, CDR1 is LGHDT and CDR2 YNNKEL (reference sequence). This CDR3 is built from 16 residues. The CDR3: CASSQEGRTENYGYTF.

The chain's CDR3 is CASSKGLLSYEQYF. This chain uses TRBV5-1 with TRBJ2-7; there is no DNA to check the TCRdb D call of TRBD2. CDR1 and CDR2 (germline): SGHRS, YFSETQ. This CDR3 is built from 14 residues.

The chain combines TRBV27 with TRBJ2-1; TCRdb gives TRBD2 as the D gene, but with no DNA this cannot be confirmed. This CDR3 is 15 amino acids long. The germline V gene encodes CDR1 MNHEY and CDR2 SMNVEV (reference sequence). The CDR3 here is CASSFSSGGKNEQFF.

The J gene is TRBJ2-1, the V gene TRBV12-3 or TRBV12-4. CDR3 length equals 13 residues. CDR3 region: CASSFEWSNEQFF.

The chain couples TRBV12-3 or TRBV12-4 to TRBJ1-1; the TRBD1 assignment by TCRdb is unverifiable without DNA. This CDR3 contains 14 residues. CDR3 sequence reads: CASSLGGGRTEAFF.

The chain recombines TRBV7-9 with TRBJ1-1. Germline CDR1 SEHNR, CDR2 FQNEAQ (reference sequence). This CDR3 region has 12 residues. The CDR3 loop reads CASSFEPQAAFF.

This chain's CDR3 is CASSGARDTEAFF. The chain recombines TRBV27 with TRBJ1-1; with no DNA, the TCRdb D assignment of TRBD1 cannot be verified. This CDR3 has 13 residues. From germline, CDR1 is MNHEY and CDR2 SMNVEV (reference sequence).

The chain has TRBV20-1 and TRBJ2-7; the TCRdb call, TRBD1, lacks DNA for checking. The CDR3 spans 14 residues. Germline CDR1 reads DFQATT; CDR2 reads SNEGSKA (reference sequence). The CDR3 is CSALPWTGGYEQYF.

V gene TRBV2 combines with J gene TRBJ2-7; the D call from TCRdb, TRBD2, cannot be confirmed without DNA. The CDR3 loop spans 17 amino acids. Germline CDR1 is SNHLY and CDR2 is FYNNEI. The CDR3 region is CASSEVGTSPPEDEQYF.

The chain has TRBV7-9 and TRBJ1-1; without DNA, the TCRdb call of TRBD1 cannot be checked. The CDR3 loop spans 15 amino acids. Germline CDR1 reads SEHNR; CDR2 reads FQNEAQ (reference sequence). CDR3 protein: CASRDSGQGDTEAFF.

The J gene is TRBJ2-1, the V gene TRBV7-8; the TRBD1 assignment by TCRdb is unverifiable without DNA. The CDR3 is made up of 17 amino acids. The germline gives CDR1 SGHVS, CDR2 FQNEAQ. CDR3 residues: CASSFQGRRIRYNEQFF.

Here the CDR3 reads CASTWDPYNEQFF. V usage is TRBV5-1 and J usage is TRBJ2-1. The CDR3 is 13 amino acids. From germline, CDR1 is SGHRS and CDR2 YFSETQ.

This rearrangement joins TRBV6-2 or TRBV6-3 to TRBJ1-5; TCRdb gives TRBD1 as the D gene, but with no DNA this cannot be confirmed. The CDR3 is made up of 15 amino acids. CDR1 and CDR2 (germline): MNHEY, SVGEGT. The CDR3 loop is CASSSDRGRDQPQHF.

V and J are TRBV29-1 and TRBJ2-5; TCRdb names TRBD2, which stays unverified in the absence of DNA. The CDR3 sequence is 13 residues long. Germline V gene data show CDR1 as SQVTM and CDR2 as ANQGSEA. The CDR3 here is CSVTSGSRETQYF.